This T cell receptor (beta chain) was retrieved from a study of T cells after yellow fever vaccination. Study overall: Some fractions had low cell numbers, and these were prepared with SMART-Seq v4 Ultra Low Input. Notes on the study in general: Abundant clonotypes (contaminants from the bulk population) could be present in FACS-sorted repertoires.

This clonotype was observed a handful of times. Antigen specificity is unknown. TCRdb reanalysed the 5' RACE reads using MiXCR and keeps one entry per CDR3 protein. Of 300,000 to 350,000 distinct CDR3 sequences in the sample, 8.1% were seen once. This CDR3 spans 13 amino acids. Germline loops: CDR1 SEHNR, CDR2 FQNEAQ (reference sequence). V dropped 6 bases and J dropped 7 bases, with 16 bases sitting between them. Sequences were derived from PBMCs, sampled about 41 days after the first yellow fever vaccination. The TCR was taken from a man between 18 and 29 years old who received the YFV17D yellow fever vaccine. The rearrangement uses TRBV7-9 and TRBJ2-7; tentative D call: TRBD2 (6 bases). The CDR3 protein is CASSTGPGDEQYF. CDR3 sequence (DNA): TGTGCCAGCAGTACCGGACCGGGGGATGAGCAGTACTTC. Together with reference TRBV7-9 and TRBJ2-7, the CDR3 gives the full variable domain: DTGVSQNPRHKITKRGQNVTFRCDPISEHNRLYWYRQTLGQGPEFLTYFQNEAQLEKSRLLSDRFSAERPKGSFSTLEIQRTEQGDSAMYLCASSTGPGDEQYFGPGTRLTVT.